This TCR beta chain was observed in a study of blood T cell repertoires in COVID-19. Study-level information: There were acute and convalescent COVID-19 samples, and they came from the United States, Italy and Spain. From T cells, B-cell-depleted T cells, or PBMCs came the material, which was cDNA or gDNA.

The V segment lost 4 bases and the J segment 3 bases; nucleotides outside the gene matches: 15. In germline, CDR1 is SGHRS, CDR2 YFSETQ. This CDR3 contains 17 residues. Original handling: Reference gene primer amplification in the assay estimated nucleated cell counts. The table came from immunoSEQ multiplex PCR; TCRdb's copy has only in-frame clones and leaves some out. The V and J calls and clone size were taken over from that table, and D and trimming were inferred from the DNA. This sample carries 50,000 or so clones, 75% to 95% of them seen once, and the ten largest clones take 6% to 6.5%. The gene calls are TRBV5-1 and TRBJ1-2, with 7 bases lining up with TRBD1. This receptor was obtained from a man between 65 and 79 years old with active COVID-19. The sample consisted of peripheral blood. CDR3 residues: CASSPAGTDAPYYGYTF. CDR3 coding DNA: TGCGCCAGCAGCCCCGCCGGGACAGATGCCCCGTACTATGGCTACACCTTC.